The T cell receptor beta chain under discussion was sequenced for a study of blood T cell repertoires in COVID-19. On the study more broadly: The United States, Italy and Spain provided the acute and convalescent COVID-19 samples.

Generated by immunoSEQ multiplex PCR, the TCRdb table keeps only in-frame clones and is missing some. Here the sample spans 150,000 or so clones, 83% being singletons. The CDR3 totals 17 residues. Trimming cost V 1 base and J 3 bases; bases outside gene matches: 7. The germline gives CDR1 SEHNR, CDR2 FQNEAQ (reference sequence). The rearrangement links TRBV7-9 to TRBJ2-1, with 9 bases fitting TRBD1. Sequences were obtained from PBMCs or T cells enriched from blood (not recorded which). The sequence was collected from a woman aged 45-65 years in a cohort exposed to, infected with or recovered from COVID-19 (not recorded which). The CDR3 protein is CASSLGTGDVLYNEQFF. Here the CDR3 DNA reads TGTGCCAGCAGCTTAGGGACAGGGGACGTCCTCTACAATGAGCAGTTCTTC.